A selection of T cell receptor beta chains follows, all from one sample in a study of cytomegalovirus exposure and HLA in healthy donors. Sequencing was performed with immunoSEQ multiplex PCR; in TCRdb, only in-frame clones are kept and a portion is missing. The repertoire holds more than 110,000 clones, with 75% to 90% as singletons. The specimen sequenced was PBMCs. The receptors derive from a female donor in good health and CMV-seronegative. CDR3s include the opening cysteine and the closing phenylalanine or tryptophan. D genes are given only for firm matches. Expanded clones get a size class; other rows say once, few or many, or leave the size out.

abundance: NA
d_gene: TRBD2
j_gene: TRBJ2-1
v_gene: TRBV25-1
CDR3nt: TGTGCCAGCAGTGCCCTAGCGGGGGTGAATGAGCAGTTCTTC
CDR3aa: CASSALAGVNEQFF

abundance: NA
d_gene: TRBD1
j_gene: TRBJ2-7
v_gene: TRBV27
CDR3nt: TGTGCCAGCAGTCCCTCCCTCGGGACAGGGGACGAGCAGTACTTC
CDR3aa: CASSPSLGTGDEQYF

abundance: NA
d_gene: TRBD2
j_gene: TRBJ2-7
v_gene: TRBV5-4
CDR3nt: TGTGCCAGCAGCTATGGGACTAGCGGCTACGAGCAGTACTTC
CDR3aa: CASSYGTSGYEQYF

abundance: NA
d_gene: TRBD2
j_gene: TRBJ2-5
v_gene: TRBV6-1
CDR3nt: TGTGCCAGCAGTGAAGCGGGGGGGATTGGGGAGACCCAGTACTTC
CDR3aa: CASSEAGGIGETQYF

abundance: NA
d_gene: NA
j_gene: TRBJ1-3
v_gene: TRBV4-1
CDR3nt: TGCGCCAGCAGCCTTACTGAGGGCGGAGGAAACACCATATATTTT
CDR3aa: CASSLTEGGGNTIYF

abundance: NA
d_gene: NA
j_gene: TRBJ1-1
v_gene: TRBV6-5
CDR3nt: TGTGCCAGCAGTTACGGGAGCGAAGCTTTCTTT
CDR3aa: CASSYGSEAFF

abundance: NA
d_gene: NA
j_gene: TRBJ2-7
v_gene: TRBV7-9
CDR3nt: TGTGCCAGCAGCTTAGCAGGGGGTTCCTACGAGCAGTACTTC
CDR3aa: CASSLAGGSYEQYF

abundance: few
d_gene: TRBD1
j_gene: TRBJ1-4
v_gene: TRBV5-4
CDR3nt: TGTGCCAGCAGTCCCGGGACAGATAATGAAAAACTGTTTTTT
CDR3aa: CASSPGTDNEKLFF

abundance: NA
d_gene: TRBD2
j_gene: TRBJ2-1
v_gene: TRBV5-1
CDR3nt: TGCGCCAGCAGCTTGGAGGCTAGCGGGGGCTACAATGAGCAGTTCTTC
CDR3aa: CASSLEASGGYNEQFF

abundance: NA
d_gene: NA
j_gene: TRBJ1-1
v_gene: TRBV28
CDR3nt: TGTGCCAGTTCAGGTTTCACTGAAGCTTTCTTT
CDR3aa: CASSGFTEAFF

abundance: once
d_gene: NA
j_gene: TRBJ2-6
v_gene: TRBV15
CDR3nt: TGTGCCACCAGCAGAGATGTCGGCTCTGGGGCCAACGTCCTGACTTTC
CDR3aa: CATSRDVGSGANVLTF

abundance: few
d_gene: TRBD2
j_gene: TRBJ2-7
v_gene: TRBV27
CDR3nt: TGTGCCAGCAGTTTACAGCTAGCGGGAGCTAACGAGCAGTACTTC
CDR3aa: CASSLQLAGANEQYF

abundance: once
d_gene: TRBD1
j_gene: TRBJ1-4
v_gene: TRBV7-9
CDR3nt: TGTGCCAGCAGCTGGTATGCCGGGACAGGGCGGGATGAAAAACTGTTTTTT
CDR3aa: CASSWYAGTGRDEKLFF

abundance: once
d_gene: TRBD1
j_gene: TRBJ2-7
v_gene: TRBV11-2
CDR3nt: TGTGCCAGCAGCCCCGGGACAGGGCGATCCTACGAGCAGTACTTC
CDR3aa: CASSPGTGRSYEQYF

abundance: NA
d_gene: TRBD1
j_gene: TRBJ2-7
v_gene: TRBV6-5
CDR3nt: TGTGCCAGCAGTTACAACCGACAGGGGGCCTACGAGCAGTACTTC
CDR3aa: CASSYNRQGAYEQYF

abundance: NA
d_gene: NA
j_gene: TRBJ1-5
v_gene: TRBV27
CDR3nt: TGTGCCAGCAGGATGGAGGGAATGGGGAATCAGCCCCAGCATTTT
CDR3aa: CASRMEGMGNQPQHF

abundance: NA
d_gene: TRBD2
j_gene: TRBJ2-3
v_gene: TRBV6-4
CDR3nt: TGTGCCAGCAGCCTGGACGGGACTAGCGGGAGGGCCCGTTTGGATACGCAGTATTTT
CDR3aa: CASSLDGTSGRARLDTQYF

abundance: NA
d_gene: NA
j_gene: TRBJ1-1
v_gene: TRBV7-3
CDR3nt: TGTGCCAGCAGCTTAAGGGGGCCGGAGGCTGAAGCTTTCTTT
CDR3aa: CASSLRGPEAEAFF

abundance: NA
d_gene: NA
j_gene: TRBJ1-2
v_gene: TRBV21-1
CDR3nt: TGTGCCAGCAGCAAAGTCTTGGCAGGGGACCGTCTATTAGGCTACACCTTC
CDR3aa: CASSKVLAGDRLLGYTF

abundance: NA
d_gene: NA
j_gene: TRBJ2-1
v_gene: TRBV11-3
CDR3nt: TGTGCCAGCAGCTTAGGTGGACTCTCCGAAGTCAATGAGCAGTTCTTC
CDR3aa: CASSLGGLSEVNEQFF

abundance: medium-sized
d_gene: NA
j_gene: TRBJ1-5
v_gene: TRBV6-5
CDR3nt: TGTGCCAGCAGGCCTACAGGGAATCAGCCCCAGCATTTT
CDR3aa: CASRPTGNQPQHF

abundance: NA
d_gene: NA
j_gene: TRBJ2-7
v_gene: TRBV29-1
CDR3nt: TGCAGCGTTTTTCTAGCACCCTACGAGCAGTACTTC
CDR3aa: CSVFLAPYEQYF

abundance: NA
d_gene: TRBD2
j_gene: TRBJ2-7
v_gene: TRBV7-3
CDR3nt: TGTGCCAGCAGCTTAAGGCCCTCTAAGGCGGGGGATTACGAGCAGTACTTC
CDR3aa: CASSLRPSKAGDYEQYF

abundance: NA
d_gene: NA
j_gene: TRBJ1-1
v_gene: TRBV29-1
CDR3nt: TGCAGCGTTCTCAGGGCCCGGCAGGGAGAAGCTTTCTTT
CDR3aa: CSVLRARQGEAFF

abundance: NA
d_gene: NA
j_gene: TRBJ1-5
v_gene: TRBV19
CDR3nt: TGTGCCAGTAGTTCCCACTACAGGGTAGGTCAGCCCCAGCATTTT
CDR3aa: CASSSHYRVGQPQHF

abundance: NA
d_gene: NA
j_gene: TRBJ2-3
v_gene: TRBV27
CDR3nt: TGTGCCAGCAGTGAGTCCACAGATACGCAGTATTTT
CDR3aa: CASSESTDTQYF

abundance: NA
d_gene: NA
j_gene: TRBJ1-5
v_gene: TRBV5-1
CDR3nt: TGCGCCAGCAGCTGGATTACAGGGCCCAATCAGCCCCAGCATTTT
CDR3aa: CASSWITGPNQPQHF

abundance: NA
d_gene: TRBD1
j_gene: TRBJ1-2
v_gene: TRBV6-5
CDR3nt: TGTGCCAGCAGTCAGCCGGGACAGACGAACTATGGCTACACCTTC
CDR3aa: CASSQPGQTNYGYTF

abundance: NA
d_gene: TRBD2
j_gene: TRBJ2-4
v_gene: TRBV6-1
CDR3nt: TGTGCCAGCAGTGCCCCGGGACTAGCGGTTCTAGCCAAAAACATTCAGTACTTC
CDR3aa: CASSAPGLAVLAKNIQYF